This TCR beta chain is from a study of brain T cells in children with intractable seizures. Patients received at least one anti-epileptic drug before surgery. Study-level results: Only CDR3 sequence similarity suggested viral specificity, without known HCMV serostatus.

Trimming took 8 bases from V and 3 from J; bases not matched to a gene: 6. CDR1 is LNHDA, CDR2 SQIVND, per germline (reference sequence). This CDR3 is 14 amino acids long. Comments on this clone: Its cognate antigen is unknown.

Measured with immunoSEQ multiplex PCR; TCRdb has only the in-frame clones, and not every one. The sample lists just under 65,000 clones, around 95% occurring once. This TCR was sampled from a boy in the first two years of life with focal cortical dysplasia and intractable seizures. This specimen was peripheral blood, taken at surgery. The genes are TRBV19 and TRBJ1-5; 8 bases are a match to TRBD1. CDR3 DNA: TGTGCCAGTTGGGGACAGGAACACAATCAGCCCCAGCATTTT. The encoded protein is CASWGQEHNQPQHF.